Given below is one TCR beta chain in context. These data belong to a study of monozygotic twins with cystic fibrosis. Sequenced by immunoSEQ multiplex PCR; TCRdb stores in-frame clones only, minus some. In the table there are about 9,100 clones, around 90% of which are singletons. Germline CDR1 and CDR2: SGHRS and YFSETQ. CDR3 length: 16 amino acids. Trimming shortened V by 5 bases and J by 0 bases, and 17 bases separated the two germline ends. The sample was blood. The source is a boy between 2 and 10 years old with cystic fibrosis. The chain couples TRBV5-1 to TRBJ1-1, with TRBD1 as a possible D gene (6 bases). CDR3 nucleotide sequence: TGCGCCAGCAGTCGAACAGGGTCCTTCATGAACACTGAAGCTTTCTTT. Protein: CASSRTGSFMNTEAFF.